The entry below describes one T cell receptor beta chain. In this sample, this clonotype turned up a few times. Its antigen is currently not known. It has no much larger one-base neighbor in the sample; base qualities were not kept. The data originate from a study of response to subunit inactivated influenza vaccine (dated by TCRdb to 2016 to 2019). Background for the entire study: Deep quantitative profiling of the T cell receptor repertoire was used in the study to follow responses to a trivalent subunit inactivated influenza vaccine. Points the paper makes about the study in general: The authors suggested that each seasonal influenza vaccination may recruit only a limited number of new T cells.

The method was RT-PCR. TCRdb shows the sequencer as Illumina HiSeq 2500. TCRdb trimmed the raw reads at Q25, called clones with MiXCR and kept productive beta chains. Entries that share a CDR3 protein sequence are merged under the most common genes and DNA. This sample gives approximately 310,000 distinct CDR3 sequences in total; less than 25% of them show up just once. The ten largest clones capture 10% of the sample. Inclusive of the bounding cysteine and phenylalanine, the CDR3 is 15 residues long. Of the read, only the CDR3 DNA is kept; its 45 bases are in frame from base 1. Trimming costs V 5 bases and J 0 bases, and their ends lie 13 bases apart. CDR1 and CDR2 (MNHEY, SMNVEV) derive from the germline V gene (reference sequence).

The TCR originated in a man in his fifties or sixties who received an inactivated influenza vaccine. Donor details come from another sample of the same person, matched by shared clones. The sample consisted of PBMCs from blood, taken 21 months after vaccination. The receptor chain draws on TRBV27 and TRBJ1-1, with the identity of the D gene unclear. At the DNA level, the sequence is TGTGCCAGCAGTCCCCGGACCCTTATGAACACTGAAGCTTTCTTT. Its protein is CASSPRTLMNTEAFF.